The rows below give T cell receptor beta chains drawn from one sample of a study of cytotoxic CD8 clonotypes in ibrutinib-treated CLL. Method: immunoSEQ multiplex PCR; TCRdb's copy keeps in-frame clones and lacks some. This table holds fewer than 40,000 clones, around 67% found once. Specimen: PBMCs, collected at disease progression, from a patient treated with ibrutinib. Receptor source: a human donor with chronic lymphocytic leukemia. Both conserved end residues are part of each CDR3.

v_gene	len	j_gene	CDR3aa
TRBV7-7	15	TRBJ2-3	CASSKAGVSTDTQYF
TRBV6-1	12	TRBJ1-5	CASRQSNQPQHF
TRBV4-3	15	TRBJ2-7	CASSQELAGSYEQYF
TRBV5-1	15	TRBJ1-5	CASSSAPGSNQPQHF
TRBV5-5	16	TRBJ2-2	CASSPDRGLYTGELFF
TRBV19	13	TRBJ2-1	CASSLSGDNEQFF
TRBV11-3	13	TRBJ2-7	CASSNVQGDEQYF
TRBV6-1	14	TRBJ1-4	CASEHRGQSEKLFF
TRBV6-5	12	TRBJ2-3	CASSRGGDTQYF
TRBV20-1	11	TRBJ1-2	CSLRDNYGYTF
TRBV30	13	TRBJ1-2	CALSLTGSGGYTF
TRBV30	14	TRBJ2-7	CAWRTRGRFYEQYF
TRBV7-6	15	TRBJ2-5	CASSANRQVQETQYF